This T cell receptor beta chain was captured by sequencing in a study of blood T cell repertoires in COVID-19. On the study more broadly: The origin of the acute and convalescent COVID-19 samples was the United States, Italy and Spain. In each case, the material was cDNA or gDNA derived from T cells, B-cell-depleted T cells, or PBMCs.

Original handling: Cell counts per sample came from amplifying reference gene primers. Sequencing used immunoSEQ multiplex PCR; TCRdb keeps in-frame clones, though not all of them. V and J calls and clone size are those listed in that table; D and trimming were worked out from the DNA. The data hold 150,000 or so clones, with roughly 93% observed a single time. Germline CDR1 is SGHDT and CDR2 is YYEEEE. V trimming: 0 bases; J trimming: 4 bases; junction bases outside the gene matches: 2. The length of the CDR3 is 14 residues. This rearrangement joins TRBV5-6 to TRBJ1-2, with TRBD1 identical over 8 bases. This sequence was found in a man aged 18 to 29 with acute or convalescent COVID-19. The sequenced sample consisted of peripheral blood. CDR3 nucleotides: TGTGCCAGCAGCTTGGCAGGGGGCAGCTATGGCTACACCTTC. As protein: CASSLAGGSYGYTF.